This T cell receptor beta chain was profiled in a study of CD8+CD57+ T cells in acquired aplastic anemia. Study-level background: Sorted CD4+ and CD8+ cell DNA averaged approximately 3 ug. As sequenced from healthy donors, CD4+ cells averaged roughly 11 million reads.

Genomic DNA served as template for TCR beta VDJ and CDR3 profiling. Using its own MiXCR run on the reads, TCRdb lists one record per CDR3 protein. In the table there are about 210,000 distinct CDR3 sequences, about 37% of which are singletons. This clonotype was seen at least ten times. Trimming removed 4 bases from V and 9 bases from J, with 11 bases in between. CDR3 length: 13 amino acids. The germline gives CDR1 SGHRS, CDR2 YFSETQ. Material for sequencing was sorted CD4+, CD8+, or CD8+CD57+ T cells (not recorded which) from PBMCs. The chain carries TRBV5-1 and TRBJ1-6, with D perhaps TRBD1 (6 bases). The TCR sequence derives from a human donor in good health, serving as a control. CDR3 nucleotides: TGCGCCAGCAGCACCCGACAGGCTTCACCCCTCCACTTT. It codes for CASSTRQASPLHF.